The 20 T cell receptor beta chains given below trace back to one sample, sequenced in a study of T cells after yellow fever vaccination. TCRdb reprocessed the 5' RACE reads via MiXCR and lists one record per CDR3 protein. The table includes some 350,000 distinct CDR3 sequences, roughly 6.2% detected once. The starting material was PBMCs, obtained 5 days after the yellow fever booster vaccination. The receptors come from a man aged 25 to 45 who received the YFV17D yellow fever vaccine.

In its sample, this clonotype was seen a few times. The V gene is TRBV12-3 or TRBV12-4, the J gene TRBJ1-4; D call uncertain. This CDR3 is 17 amino acids long. V was clipped by 3 bases and J by 4 bases, with 18 bases between them. The CDR3 loop is CASSFTASEVVNEKLFF. CDR3 nucleotide sequence: TGTGCCAGCAGTTTTACTGCCAGCGAAGTCGTTAATGAAAAACTGTTTTTT.

A remark on this clonotype: One junction end disagrees with the germline gene, perhaps due to a read error. This sequence joins TRBV20-1 and TRBJ2-2; the match to TRBD2 covers 11 bases. Germline V lookup: CDR1 DFQATT, CDR2 SNEGSKA (reference sequence). The CDR3 is 16 residues long. The CDR3 protein is CCASTRTSGSTGELFF. In DNA form, the CDR3 reads TGCTGTGCTAGCACCAGGACTAGCGGGTCCACCGGGGAGCTGTTTTTT.

This clonotype occurred many times. The CDR3 sequence is CASSGHLAKNIQYF. The CDR3 nucleotides are TGTGCCTCGTCGGGACATCTAGCCAAAAACATTCAGTACTTC. The V call is TRBV30, the J call TRBJ2-4, with a tentative D call TRBD1 (6 bases). The CDR3 runs to 14 residues. Germline V gene sequence: CDR1 GTSNPN, CDR2 SVGIG (reference sequence). The ends were cut back, 7 bases at V and 0 bases at J, with 13 bases in the middle.

At least ten counts were recorded for this clonotype. The chain recombines TRBV5-1 with TRBJ2-4; D is perhaps TRBD2 (5 bases). Trimming took 4 bases from V and 5 from J, leaving 13 bases between them. The germline V gene has CDR1 SGHRS and CDR2 YFSETQ. CDR3 length equals 14 residues. The CDR3 nucleotides read TGCGCCAGCAGCCACCAAATGAGGGAAAACATTCAGTACTTC. It translates to CASSHQMRENIQYF. Full variable domain (remainder filled in from reference TRBV5-1 and TRBJ2-4): KAGVTQTPRYLIKTRGQQVTLSCSPISGHRSVSWYQQTPGQGLQFLFEYFSETQRNKGNFPGRFSGRQFSNSRSEMNVSTLELGDSALYLCASSHQMRENIQYFGAGTRLSVL.

The V and J genes are TRBV6-5 and TRBJ2-4; 7 nucleotides match TRBD2. Per germline, CDR1 MNHEY and CDR2 SVGAGI. This CDR3 region has 16 residues. V was clipped by 2 bases and J by 1 base; unmatched bases: 5. CDR3 coding DNA: TGTGCCAGCAGTTACCCGCTAGCGGCCGCCAAAAACATTCAGTACTTC. It translates to CASSYPLAAAKNIQYF.

This clonotype was seen ten or more times. CDR3 DNA: TGCGCCAGCAGCCAAGACGGGACCCTGGGGCTAGCGGGGCCTAAAAGGTACAATGAGCAGTTCTTC. Protein product: CASSQDGTLGLAGPKRYNEQFF. The chain joins TRBV4-1 to TRBJ2-1; 9 positions agree with TRBD2. CDR1 MGHRA and CDR2 YSYEKL come from the germline V gene. Trimming removed 0 bases from V and 4 bases from J; junction bases left unmatched: 22. The length of the CDR3 is 22 residues.

The rearrangement uses TRBV4-3 and TRBJ1-2; D is possibly TRBD1 (5 bases). Germline V gene lookup returns CDR1 LGHNA and CDR2 YSLEER. The CDR3 covers 15 residues. V was cut by 1 base and J by 4 bases, with 13 bases left in between. In nucleotides, the CDR3 is TGCGCCAGCAGCCAAGTGCACCGGGGCCGCTATGGCTACACCTTC. This encodes CASSQVHRGRYGYTF.

Many counts were recorded for this clonotype. J is TRBJ2-1 and V is TRBV7-9; D possibly corresponds to TRBD1 (5 bases). V was pared by 5 bases and J by 5 bases, with 13 bases between. Germline V CDR1 and CDR2: SEHNR, FQNEAQ (reference sequence). This CDR3 region has 14 residues. As DNA, the CDR3 is TGTGCCAGCAGCCCATCCGGACAAAACAATGAGCAGTTCTTC. Residues: CASSPSGQNNEQFF.

At least ten counts were recorded for this clonotype. The CDR3 loop reads CASSLAGGLGTYEQYF. The CDR3 nucleotides read TGTGCCAGCAGCTTAGCGGGCGGCCTCGGGACCTACGAGCAGTACTTC. This rearrangement joins TRBV7-6 to TRBJ2-7; tentative D call: TRBD2 (5 bases). The CDR3 is 16 amino acids. Germline-derived CDR1 and CDR2 are SGHVS and FNYEAQ. The V gene lost 0 bases and the J gene lost 2 bases, with 14 bases spanning the gap. Using reference TRBV7-6 and TRBJ2-7 for the parts outside the CDR3, the full variable domain is GAGVSQSPRYKVTKRGQDVALRCDPISGHVSLYWYRQALGQGPEFLTYFNYEAQQDKSGLPNDRFSAERPEGSISTLTIQRTEQRDSAMYRCASSLAGGLGTYEQYFGPGTRLTVT.

This clonotype was recorded a few times. The V and J genes are TRBV6-5 and TRBJ1-2, with 9 bases fitting TRBD1. Trimming removed 5 bases from V and 3 bases from J; junction bases left unmatched: 7. Germline CDR1 and CDR2: MNHEY and SVGAGI. CDR3 length equals 15 residues. CDR3 nucleotides: TGTGCCAGCAGTCACCGGGACAGGGTCGACTATGGCTACACCTTC. This gives the protein CASSHRDRVDYGYTF.

This clonotype was picked up many times. The chain links TRBV20-1 to TRBJ2-1; D tentatively fits TRBD1 or TRBD2 (6 bases each). The germline CDR1 and CDR2 sequences are DFQATT and SNEGSKA (reference sequence). This CDR3 region has 15 residues. V gave up 5 bases and J gave up 12 bases, with 26 bases separating them. CDR3 protein: CSARSPTDSGGGQFF. In nucleotides, the CDR3 is TGCAGTGCTCGCTCCCCCACGGATAGCGGAGGGGGGCAGTTCTTC.

The chain combines TRBV20-1 with TRBJ2-7; 8 bases align to TRBD2. The germline V gene has CDR1 DFQATT and CDR2 SNEGSKA (reference sequence). The V and J ends lost 1 base and 6 bases, in that order; junction bases with no gene match: 8. The CDR3 has 14 amino acids. The CDR3 sequence is CSARVPGLGAEQYF. CDR3 DNA: TGCAGTGCTAGAGTACCGGGACTAGGCGCCGAGCAGTACTTC.

This clonotype was detected only a few times. V usage is TRBV7-2 and J usage is TRBJ1-6; maybe TRBD1 (6 bases). This CDR3 is built from 17 residues. Germline-derived CDR1 and CDR2 are SGHTA and FQGNSA. Trimming pared 5 bases from V and 0 bases from J, leaving 14 bases between. CDR3 region: CASSATGFSSYNSPLHF. The CDR3, as DNA: TGTGCCAGCAGCGCCACAGGGTTTAGCTCCTATAATTCACCCCTCCACTTT.

The sample holds a few counts of this clonotype. This chain connects TRBV12-3 or TRBV12-4 to TRBJ2-6; D gene uncertain. The CDR3 has 15 amino acids. V lost 3 bases to trimming and J lost 3 bases, with 9 bases between them. CDR3 sequence reads: CASSLVAVGANVLTF. The CDR3 bases are TGTGCCAGCAGTTTGGTAGCAGTTGGGGCCAACGTCCTGACTTTC.

This clonotype was picked up many times. The chain recombines TRBV5-1 with TRBJ2-2; no clear D gene. The ends were cut back, 0 bases at V and 3 bases at J, with 6 bases in the middle. This CDR3 is 14 amino acids long. The germline V gene encodes CDR1 SGHRS and CDR2 YFSETQ. CDR3 protein: CASSLEAHTGELFF. DNA of the CDR3: TGCGCCAGCAGCTTGGAGGCCCACACCGGGGAGCTGTTTTTT.

This clonotype showed up many times. This rearrangement joins TRBV6-2 or TRBV6-3 to TRBJ2-1; D gene uncertain. The CDR3 consists of 15 residues. Germline loops: CDR1 MNHEY, CDR2 SVGEGT. V was pared by 6 bases and J by 3 bases, with 15 bases between. The CDR3 DNA reads as TGTGCCAGCAGCGCCCCTCGTAGGTTCTACAATGAGCAGTTCTTC. This codes for CASSAPRRFYNEQFF.

This clonotype was recorded a few times. This chain joins TRBV5-4 and TRBJ2-4, with TRBD1 matching over 8 bases. This CDR3 contains 14 residues. The germline CDR1 and CDR2 sequences are SGHNT and YYREEE (reference sequence). J lost 7 bases, V lost 4 bases, and 7 bases had no gene match. CDR3 sequence: CASSIQGAVNIQYF. As DNA, the CDR3 is TGTGCCAGCAGCATCCAGGGGGCAGTGAACATTCAGTACTTC.

This clonotype was seen repeatedly, ten times or more. V and J are TRBV6-2 or TRBV6-3 and TRBJ2-1; no clear D. CDR3 length equals 12 residues. Germline V gene lookup returns CDR1 MNHEY and CDR2 SVGEGT. V gave up 5 bases and J gave up 7 bases, with 9 bases separating them. Here the CDR3 DNA reads TGTGCCAGCAGTAATCCCCGAAATGAGCAGTTCTTC. Protein product: CASSNPRNEQFF.

This clonotype was seen ten or more times. The rearrangement links TRBV12-3 or TRBV12-4 to TRBJ2-7, with D unclear. V dropped 3 bases and J dropped 5 bases, with 11 bases sitting between them. The CDR3 runs to 13 residues. The CDR3 reads CASSFVSLNEQYF. The DNA of the CDR3 is TGTGCCAGCAGTTTCGTCAGCCTCAACGAGCAGTACTTC.

The rearrangement uses TRBV7-2 and TRBJ1-2; 8 bases line up with TRBD1. The CDR3 sequence is 13 residues long. Looked up from germline, CDR1 is SGHTA and CDR2 is FQGNSA. CDR3 nucleotide sequence: TGTGCAACCGCCGACAGGGGAAAATATGGCTACACCTTC. Protein sequence: CATADRGKYGYTF.